This T cell receptor (beta chain) is drawn from a study of cytomegalovirus exposure and HLA in healthy donors. Germline V gives CDR1 LNHDA, CDR2 SQIVND (reference sequence). Trimming removed 2 bases at V and 0 bases at J, with 8 bases between. The CDR3 length is 15 residues. Use of 60 Vbeta and 13 Jbeta primers characterized the PCR. Generated by immunoSEQ multiplex PCR, the TCRdb table keeps only in-frame clones and is missing some. Here the sample spans under 150,000 clones, 8% to 10% being singletons. The study, taken as a whole, reports: Donors were assumed by presence/absence analyses to have roughly uniform sequencing depth. In vitro assays verified that three CMV-associated chains recognized CMV antigens specifically. Reports showed the classifier diagnosing cytomegalovirus status with high specificity and sensitivity.

For this clone: No antigen is known for it.

This TCR was sampled from a man aged 25-45 years in good health and CMV-seronegative. The sequencing input was PBMCs. The chain is built from TRBV19 and TRBJ1-3; unclear D gene. The CDR3 DNA follows: TGTGCCAGTAGTATAACTGCGCTCTCTGGAAACACCATATATTTT. Translated: CASSITALSGNTIYF. The complete variable domain, with remaining parts taken from reference TRBV19 and TRBJ1-3, reads DGGITQSPKYLFRKEGQNVTLSCEQNLNHDAMYWYRQDPGQGLRLIYYSQIVNDFQKGDIAEGYSVSREKKESFPLTVTSAQKNPTAFYLCASSITALSGNTIYFGEGSWLTVV.